The clone carrying this TCR beta chain was seen a handful of times. What it binds is unknown. Included in the TCR beta cDNA libraries were unique molecular identifiers. Using its own MiXCR run on the PCR reads, TCRdb lists one record per CDR3 protein. The profile shows over 700,000 distinct CDR3 sequences, about 27% of them singletons. CDR3 length: 13 amino acids. V shed 5 bases, J shed 15 bases, and the junction held 9 bases outside the gene matches. The data were obtained in a study of post-analysis software for immune sequencing data. Study in general: There were relapsing-remitting, secondary progressive and progressive-relapsing multiple sclerosis among the disease courses included.

Whole-study findings and limits: When patients were compared with controls, about five TRBV segments were more frequent, TRBV5-6, TRBV5-1 and TRBV20-1 among them. Samples from one preparation batch, clustered by F measure, grouped strongly together.

The clonotype was recovered from a girl under 18 with multiple sclerosis. What was sequenced was blood. The genes are TRBV12-3 or TRBV12-4 and TRBJ2-4, with 11 bases aligning to TRBD2. The CDR3 nucleotides read TGTGCCAGCAGTAAGGGACTAGCGGCCCAGGCGTACTTC. It specifies CASSKGLAAQAYF.